There are many counts of the clone carrying this T cell receptor beta chain. The antigen remains unidentified. This entry is derived from a study of T-cell reconstitution after alpha-beta-depleted transplantation in children. Study-wide points: Counts and diversity of T cells one year after transplant came mostly from newly produced T cells. Some patients' high day-60 TCRbeta diversity was attributed to recipient cells surviving conditioning. Alpha-beta T cells about two months after transplant reportedly derived from several hundred expanded graft clones.

Unique molecular identifiers were incorporated into the prepared TCRbeta library. One entry per CDR3 protein, called by TCRdb with MiXCR from the PCR reads. The table records under 35,000 distinct CDR3 sequences, under 8% of them present only once. The germline V gene encodes CDR1 LGHDT and CDR2 YNNKEL (reference sequence). This CDR3 has 15 residues. The trim removed 6 bases at V and 2 bases at J, leaving 8 bases unmatched. The chain joins TRBV3-1 to TRBJ2-3, with 7 positions matching TRBD2. The specimen was PBMCs, mostly from graft donor cells, collected 180 days after TCRalphabeta/CD19-depleted stem cell transplant. This clonotype was sampled from a male patient aged 10 to 17 who had a stem cell transplant for acute myeloid leukemia, so the T cells may come from the graft donor. The CDR3 DNA is TGTGCCAGCAGTCCGCGGGAGCGGCCCACAGATACGCAGTATTTT. Translated: CASSPRERPTDTQYF.